This T cell receptor (beta chain) originates from a study of CD8+CD57+ T cells in acquired aplastic anemia. Study-wide context: The sorted CD4+ and CD8+ cells yielded an average roughly 3 ug of DNA. Among healthy donors, CD4+ cells averaged around 11 million reads.

This clonotype was observed a single time. Its target is unknown. The germline CDR1 and CDR2 sequences are GTSNPN and SVGIG (reference sequence). The ends were cut back, 6 bases at V and 7 bases at J, with 21 bases in the middle. The CDR3 consists of 14 residues. For CDR3 and TCR beta VDJ profiling, genomic DNA was the template used. Via MiXCR, TCRdb re-called the reads, giving one row per CDR3 protein. The table has 180,000 or so distinct CDR3 sequences, approximately 49% seen once. Study-wide points: Patients shared some 30 CD8+ CDR3 sequences with controls.

The sequence was obtained from a human donor in good health. The genes are TRBV30 and TRBJ1-2; D is possibly TRBD1 (5 bases). The sample comprised sorted CD4+, CD8+, or CD8+CD57+ T cells (not recorded which) from PBMCs. This CDR3 is CACQTRGRFLGYTF. The CDR3, as DNA: TGTGCCTGCCAAACCCGGGGCAGGTTCCTTGGCTACACCTTC. Full variable domain (outside the CDR3, taken from reference TRBV30 and TRBJ1-2): SQTIHQWPATLVQPVGSPLSLECTVEGTSNPNLYWYRQAAGRGLQLLFYSVGIGQISSEVPQNLSASRPQDRQFILSSKKLLLSDSGFYLCACQTRGRFLGYTFGSGTRLTVV.